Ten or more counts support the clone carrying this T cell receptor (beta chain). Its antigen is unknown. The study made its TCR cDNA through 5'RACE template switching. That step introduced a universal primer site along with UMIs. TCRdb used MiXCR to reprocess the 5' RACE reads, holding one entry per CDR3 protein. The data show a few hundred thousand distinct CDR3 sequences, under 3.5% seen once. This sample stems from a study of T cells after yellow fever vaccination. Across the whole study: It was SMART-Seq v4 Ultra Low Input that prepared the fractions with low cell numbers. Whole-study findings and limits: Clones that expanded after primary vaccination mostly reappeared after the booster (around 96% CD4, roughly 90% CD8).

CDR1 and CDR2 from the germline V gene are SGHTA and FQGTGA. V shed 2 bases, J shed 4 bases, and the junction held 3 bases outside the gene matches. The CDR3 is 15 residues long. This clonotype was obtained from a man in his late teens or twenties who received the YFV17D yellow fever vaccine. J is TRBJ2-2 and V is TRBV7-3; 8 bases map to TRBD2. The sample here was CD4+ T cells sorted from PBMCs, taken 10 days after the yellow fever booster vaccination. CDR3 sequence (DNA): TGTGCCAGCAGCTTACAAGCGGGGGCCACCGGGGAGCTGTTTTTT. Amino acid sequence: CASSLQAGATGELFF.